This entry features one T cell receptor beta chain sequence. Profiling relied on immunoSEQ multiplex PCR, and the TCRdb table lists in-frame clones only, not all of them. In the table there are approximately 240,000 clones, over 75% of which are singletons. CDR3 length: 14 residues. Per the germline V gene, CDR1 is SGHRS and CDR2 is YFSETQ. Trimming took 4 bases from V and 2 from J, leaving 12 bases between them. This entry comes from a study of blood T cell repertoires in COVID-19. Turning to the study itself: The samples span acute and convalescent COVID-19 from the United States, Italy and Spain.

The TCR was taken from a woman aged 18-29 years in a cohort exposed to, infected with or recovered from COVID-19 (not recorded which). The genes are TRBV5-1 and TRBJ1-1; weak D call: TRBD1 (6 bases). What was sequenced was PBMCs or T cells enriched from blood (not recorded which). The CDR3 is CASSTGHINTEAFF. CDR3 nucleotide sequence: TGCGCCAGCAGCACGGGACACATCAACACTGAAGCTTTCTTT.